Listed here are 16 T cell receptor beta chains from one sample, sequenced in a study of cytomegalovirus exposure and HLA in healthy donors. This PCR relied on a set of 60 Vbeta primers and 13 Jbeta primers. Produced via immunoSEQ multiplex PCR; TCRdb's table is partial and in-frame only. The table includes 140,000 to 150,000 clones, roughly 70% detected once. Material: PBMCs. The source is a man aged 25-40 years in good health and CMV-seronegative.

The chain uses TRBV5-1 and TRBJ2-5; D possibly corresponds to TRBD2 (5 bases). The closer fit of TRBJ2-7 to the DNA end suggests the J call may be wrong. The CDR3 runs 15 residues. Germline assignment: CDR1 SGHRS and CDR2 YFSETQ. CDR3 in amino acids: CASSIAGSSSYEQYF. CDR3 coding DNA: TGCGCCAGCAGTATTGCGGGCAGCTCCTCCTACGAGCAGTACTTC.

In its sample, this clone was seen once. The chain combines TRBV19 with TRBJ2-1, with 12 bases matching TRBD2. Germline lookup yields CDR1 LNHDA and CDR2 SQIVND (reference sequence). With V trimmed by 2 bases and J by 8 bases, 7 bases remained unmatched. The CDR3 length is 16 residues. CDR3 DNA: TGTGCCAGTAGTATAACTAGCGGGGGGAGCAGCGATGAGCAGTTCTTC. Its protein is CASSITSGGSSDEQFF.

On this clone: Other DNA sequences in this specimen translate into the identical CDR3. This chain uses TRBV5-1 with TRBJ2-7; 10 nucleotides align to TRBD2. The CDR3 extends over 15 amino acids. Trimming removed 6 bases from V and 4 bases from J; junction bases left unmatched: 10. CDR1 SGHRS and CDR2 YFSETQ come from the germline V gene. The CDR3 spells CASTGVAGGSYEQYF. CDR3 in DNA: TGCGCCAGCACTGGAGTAGCGGGAGGATCATACGAGCAGTACTTC.

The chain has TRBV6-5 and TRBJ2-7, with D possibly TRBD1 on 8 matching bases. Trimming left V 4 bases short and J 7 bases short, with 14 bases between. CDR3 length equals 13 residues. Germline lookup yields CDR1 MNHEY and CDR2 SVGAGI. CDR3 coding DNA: TGTGCCAGCAGTTCTGGACAGGGAGGGGAGCAGTACTTC. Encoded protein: CASSSGQGGEQYF.

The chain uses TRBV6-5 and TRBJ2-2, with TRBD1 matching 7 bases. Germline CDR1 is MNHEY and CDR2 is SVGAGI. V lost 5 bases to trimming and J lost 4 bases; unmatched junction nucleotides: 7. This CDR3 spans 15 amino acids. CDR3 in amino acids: CASSLRDRPTGELFF. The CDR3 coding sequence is TGTGCCAGCAGTCTCCGGGACAGACCCACCGGGGAGCTGTTTTTT.

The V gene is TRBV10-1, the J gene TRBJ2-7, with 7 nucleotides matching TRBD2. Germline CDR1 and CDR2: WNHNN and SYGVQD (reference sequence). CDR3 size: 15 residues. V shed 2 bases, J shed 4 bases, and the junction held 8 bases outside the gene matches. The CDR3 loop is CASSEGFGTTYEQYF. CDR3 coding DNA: TGCGCCAGCAGTGAGGGATTCGGGACTACGTACGAGCAGTACTTC.

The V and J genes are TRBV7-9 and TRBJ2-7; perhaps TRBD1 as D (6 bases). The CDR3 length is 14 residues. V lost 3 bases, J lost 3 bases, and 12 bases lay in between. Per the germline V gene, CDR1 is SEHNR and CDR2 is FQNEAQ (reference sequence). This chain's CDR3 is CASSLVDRNYEQYF. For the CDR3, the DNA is TGTGCCAGCAGCTTGGTCGACAGGAACTACGAGCAGTACTTC.

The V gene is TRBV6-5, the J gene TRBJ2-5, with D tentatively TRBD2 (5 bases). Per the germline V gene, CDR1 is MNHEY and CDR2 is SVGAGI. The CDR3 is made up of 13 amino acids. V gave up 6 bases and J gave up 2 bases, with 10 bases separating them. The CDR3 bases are TGTGCCAGCAGACGGAGGAGTCAAGAGACCCAGTACTTC. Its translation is CASRRRSQETQYF.

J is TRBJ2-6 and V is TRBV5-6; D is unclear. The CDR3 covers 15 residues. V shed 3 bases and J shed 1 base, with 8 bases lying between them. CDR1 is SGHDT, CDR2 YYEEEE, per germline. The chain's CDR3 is CASSYRHSGANVLTF. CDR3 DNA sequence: TGTGCCAGCAGCTATCGACATTCTGGGGCCAACGTCCTGACTTTC.

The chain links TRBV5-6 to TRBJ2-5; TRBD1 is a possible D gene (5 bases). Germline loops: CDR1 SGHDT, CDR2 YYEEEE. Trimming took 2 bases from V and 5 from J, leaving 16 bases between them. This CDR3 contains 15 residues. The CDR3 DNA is TGTGCCAGCAGCTTCGGCCCCAGGGTGTCTGAGACCCAGTACTTC. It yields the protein CASSFGPRVSETQYF.

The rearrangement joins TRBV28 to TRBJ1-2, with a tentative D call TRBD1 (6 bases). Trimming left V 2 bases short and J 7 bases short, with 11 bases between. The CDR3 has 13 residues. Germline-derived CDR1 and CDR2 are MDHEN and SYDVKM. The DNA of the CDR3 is TGTGCCAGCAGTTTAACAGGGTATGGTGGCTACACCTTC. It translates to CASSLTGYGGYTF.

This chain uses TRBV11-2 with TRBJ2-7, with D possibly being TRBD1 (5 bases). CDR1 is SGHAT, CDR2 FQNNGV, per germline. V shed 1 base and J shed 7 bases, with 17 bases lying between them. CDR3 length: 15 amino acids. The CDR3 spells CASSLAPTGSREQYF. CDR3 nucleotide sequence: TGTGCCAGCAGCTTAGCCCCAACAGGATCGAGGGAGCAGTACTTC.

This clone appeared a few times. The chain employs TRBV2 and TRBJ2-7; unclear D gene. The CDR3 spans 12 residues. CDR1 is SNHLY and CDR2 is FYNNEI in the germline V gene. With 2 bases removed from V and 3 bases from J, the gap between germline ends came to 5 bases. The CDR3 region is CASSEQDYEQYF. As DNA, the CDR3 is TGTGCCAGCAGTGAACAGGACTACGAGCAGTACTTC.

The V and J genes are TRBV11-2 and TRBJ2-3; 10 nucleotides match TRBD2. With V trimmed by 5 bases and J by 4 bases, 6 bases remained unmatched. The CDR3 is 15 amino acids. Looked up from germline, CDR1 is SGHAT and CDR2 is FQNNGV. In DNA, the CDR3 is TGTGCCAGCAGCCTAGCGGGAGTTTGGGCAGATACGCAGTATTTT. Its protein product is CASSLAGVWADTQYF.

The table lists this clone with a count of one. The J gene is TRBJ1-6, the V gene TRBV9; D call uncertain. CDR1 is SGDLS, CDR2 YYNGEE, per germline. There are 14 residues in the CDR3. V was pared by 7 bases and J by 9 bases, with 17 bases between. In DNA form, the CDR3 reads TGTGCCAGCGGGCGCCGGGAAATTTCTTCACCCCTCCACTTT. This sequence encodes CASGRREISSPLHF.

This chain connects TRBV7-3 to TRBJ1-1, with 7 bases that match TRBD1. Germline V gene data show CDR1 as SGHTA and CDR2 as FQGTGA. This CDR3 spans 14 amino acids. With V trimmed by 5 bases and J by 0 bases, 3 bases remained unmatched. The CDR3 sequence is CASSPGTVNTEAFF. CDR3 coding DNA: TGTGCCAGCAGCCCAGGGACAGTGAACACTGAAGCTTTCTTT.